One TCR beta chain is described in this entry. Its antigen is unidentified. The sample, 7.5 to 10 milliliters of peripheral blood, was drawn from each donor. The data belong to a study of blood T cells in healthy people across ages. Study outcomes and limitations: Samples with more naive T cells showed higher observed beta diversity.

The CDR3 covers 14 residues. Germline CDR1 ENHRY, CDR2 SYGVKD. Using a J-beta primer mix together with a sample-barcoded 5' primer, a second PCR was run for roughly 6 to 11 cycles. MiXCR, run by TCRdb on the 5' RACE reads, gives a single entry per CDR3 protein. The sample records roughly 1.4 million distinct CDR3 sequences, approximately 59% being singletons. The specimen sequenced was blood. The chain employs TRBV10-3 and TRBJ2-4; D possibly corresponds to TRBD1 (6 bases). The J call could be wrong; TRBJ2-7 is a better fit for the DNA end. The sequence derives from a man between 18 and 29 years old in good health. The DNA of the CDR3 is TGTGCCATCAGCTTACAGGGATCGCCCTACGAGCAGTACTTC. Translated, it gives CAISLQGSPYEQYF.